This T cell receptor beta chain stems from a study of T cell responses to AZD1222 COVID-19 vaccine. Across the study: Doses given second, at about 4 or about 12 weeks, were pooled.

Whole-study results and caveats: Among vaccine-associated CD4 TCRs, coverage spanned spike, with dominance at 160-218 and 743-854. White British people made up most donors, females outnumbered males, and clonal diversity was possibly underestimated. Among those given AZD1222, only 6 or 7 were seropositive at baseline.

On this clone: Antigen unknown.

The data were produced by immunoSEQ multiplex PCR, yet TCRdb's version contains in-frame clones alone and is incomplete. The sample includes about 140,000 clones, around nine tenths seen only once; the top ten take roughly 3%. The sequencing here drew on peripheral blood, taken on day 0 of AZD1222 vaccination. The receptor was derived from an adult in good health.

The CDR3 DNA reads as TGCAGCGCACCCCAGTGGGGGGGGCTACGGAATGAGCAGTTCTTC. Its translation is CSAPQWGGLRNEQFF. The chain is built from TRBV29-1 and TRBJ2-1; tentative D call: TRBD2 (7 bases). Germline CDR1 reads SQVTM; CDR2 reads ANQGSEA. The CDR3 runs to 15 residues. V lost 7 bases to trimming and J lost 7 bases, with 23 bases between them.